Below, 32 T cell receptor beta chains from the same sample are listed, as sequenced in a study of cytomegalovirus exposure and HLA in healthy donors. It was with 60 Vbeta and 13 Jbeta primers that the PCR ran. Some clones are missing from TCRdb's copy, which holds only in-frame ones; the method was immunoSEQ multiplex PCR. The sample lists 200,000 to 250,000 clones, roughly 80% occurring once. The sequenced material came from PBMCs. These receptors were taken from a man younger than 40 in good health and CMV-seronegative.

The V gene is TRBV4-2, the J gene TRBJ1-2; 10 bases fit TRBD1. The length of the CDR3 is 16 residues. Germline-derived CDR1 and CDR2 are LGHNA and YNFKEQ. The V gene end was trimmed by 4 bases and the J gene end by 5 bases; junction bases not matched to a gene: 10. CDR3 region: CASSPGGTGEGYGYTF. The CDR3 coding sequence is TGTGCCAGCAGCCCCGGGGGGACAGGGGAAGGGTATGGCTACACCTTC.

This clone came up a few times. The DNA of the CDR3 is TGTGCCAGCAGAGACAGTGGATGGGATGAAAAACTGTTTTTT. It yields the protein CASRDSGWDEKLFF. The genes are TRBV6-5 and TRBJ1-4, with a weak D call TRBD1 (5 bases). Per germline, CDR1 MNHEY and CDR2 SVGAGI. This CDR3 contains 14 residues. Trimming took 6 bases from V and 6 from J, leaving 14 bases between them.

The chain employs TRBV5-1 and TRBJ2-5, with TRBD2 matching over 7 bases. The CDR3 runs 15 residues. V dropped 7 bases and J dropped 5; count of bases not matched to a gene: 14. Germline V gene data show CDR1 as SGHRS and CDR2 as YFSETQ. CDR3 in amino acids: CASGGGAHTGETQYF. Written as DNA, the CDR3 is TGCGCCAGCGGGGGGGGAGCCCACACCGGGGAGACCCAGTACTTC.

A few counts support this clone. This rearrangement joins TRBV6-1 to TRBJ2-3; TRBD1 is a possible D gene (5 bases). CDR1 MNHNS and CDR2 SASEGT come from the germline V gene. The CDR3 is 13 residues long. Trimming took off 4 bases at V and 7 bases at J, with 12 bases between the two ends. The CDR3 sequence is CASSGQGVNTQYF. The CDR3 DNA sequence: TGTGCCAGCAGTGGTCAAGGGGTGAATACGCAGTATTTT.

V gene TRBV18 combines with J gene TRBJ2-1; the match to TRBD2 covers 14 bases. Trimming removed 3 bases from V and 9 bases from J; junction bases left unmatched: 10. Germline V gene lookup returns CDR1 KGHSH and CDR2 LQKENI. The CDR3 runs 17 residues. CDR3 loop: CASSPTRTSGGFGEQFF. The DNA of the CDR3 is TGTGCCAGCTCACCCACTAGGACTAGCGGGGGGTTCGGTGAGCAGTTCTTC.

The V and J genes are TRBV6-5 and TRBJ1-4; D call uncertain. Germline CDR1 reads MNHEY; CDR2 reads SVGAGI. The V and J ends lost 0 bases and 0 bases respectively, with 5 bases between them. The CDR3 is made up of 15 amino acids. CDR3 in amino acids: CASSYSETTNEKLFF. The CDR3 DNA is TGTGCCAGCAGTTACTCGGAGACAACTAATGAAAAACTGTTTTTT.

CDR3 coding DNA: TGCGCCAGCGGGGAAACTGGCAGACAGGGTCTAGACACTGAAGCTTTCTTT. It encodes CASGETGRQGLDTEAFF. This chain uses TRBV23-1 with TRBJ1-1, with 7 nucleotides matching TRBD1. TRBV23-1 is annotated as an ORF whose role is uncertain. The CDR3 runs 17 residues. J was trimmed by 3 bases and V by 8 bases; bases with no gene match: 18.

The V call is TRBV5-6, the J call TRBJ2-1; D is possibly TRBD2 (7 bases). Germline V gene sequence: CDR1 SGHDT, CDR2 YYEEEE. V was trimmed by 0 bases and J by 6 bases, leaving 10 bases between them. The length of the CDR3 is 14 residues. The CDR3 loop is CASSLGGGFNEQFF. The CDR3 DNA reads as TGTGCCAGCAGCTTGGGGGGGGGCTTCAATGAGCAGTTCTTC.

V usage is TRBV5-4 and J usage is TRBJ2-5; 7 nucleotides agree with TRBD1. There are 15 residues in the CDR3. Trimming removed 7 bases from V and 2 bases from J; junction bases left unmatched: 11. Per the germline V gene, CDR1 is SGHNT and CDR2 is YYREEE (reference sequence). The CDR3 sequence: CASGFSGTAQETQYF. The DNA for the CDR3 is TGTGCCAGCGGGTTCTCGGGGACAGCTCAAGAGACCCAGTACTTC.

This clone was counted between two and nine times. The chain joins TRBV28 to TRBJ1-5, with TRBD1 as a possible D gene (6 bases). V was cut by 5 bases and J by 6 bases, with 8 bases left in between. This CDR3 region has 12 residues. Germline assignment: CDR1 MDHEN and CDR2 SYDVKM. For the CDR3, the DNA is TGTGCCAGCAGTGAAGGGGGTCAGCCCCAGCATTTT. The encoded protein is CASSEGGQPQHF.

The V call is TRBV29-1, the J call TRBJ1-1; tentative D call: TRBD1 (6 bases). This CDR3 is 13 amino acids long. V was trimmed by 8 bases and J by 4 bases, leaving 17 bases between them. Germline V gene lookup returns CDR1 SQVTM and CDR2 ANQGSEA. The CDR3 reads CSFSTGYGTEAFF. The CDR3 DNA is TGCAGCTTCAGTACAGGGTACGGCACTGAAGCTTTCTTT.

The chain has TRBV7-9 and TRBJ1-3; no reliable D call. Germline-derived CDR1 and CDR2 are SEHNR and FQNEAQ (reference sequence). V was shortened by 5 bases and J by 3 bases, with 14 bases between the two germline ends. CDR3 size: 15 residues. The CDR3 DNA follows: TGTGCCAGCAGCCCGCCTCGCAGAATTGGAAACACCATATATTTT. Its protein product is CASSPPRRIGNTIYF.

The J gene is TRBJ1-6, the V gene TRBV7-2, with 7 bases fitting TRBD1. CDR1 SGHTA and CDR2 FQGNSA come from the germline V gene. The junction had 12 bases not matched to a gene; V was cut back by 5 bases and J by 11 bases. The CDR3 totals 15 residues. In nucleotides, the CDR3 is TGTGCCAGCAGCCCAGAGACAGGGATCGGCCCACCCCTCCACTTT. Its translation: CASSPETGIGPPLHF.

The chain uses TRBV28 and TRBJ2-1; weak D call: TRBD1 (5 bases). The V and J ends lost 1 base and 10 bases respectively, with 23 bases between them. Per germline, CDR1 MDHEN and CDR2 SYDVKM. CDR3 length: 17 residues. CDR3 amino acids: CASSLYPLARVDGEQFF. In DNA form, the CDR3 reads TGTGCCAGCAGTTTATATCCCCTGGCCAGGGTAGATGGGGAGCAGTTCTTC.

The chain employs TRBV10-3 and TRBJ1-2; 7 nucleotides align to TRBD1. The germline V gene encodes CDR1 ENHRY and CDR2 SYGVKD. The CDR3 totals 14 residues. The junction had 5 bases not matched to a gene; V was cut back by 3 bases and J by 4 bases. The CDR3 DNA reads TGTGCCATCAGTGATAGCGGACAGGCCTATGGCTACACCTTC. Its translation is CAISDSGQAYGYTF.

Here the CDR3 reads CASSQLGPGLAPSTDTQYF. The CDR3 coding sequence is TGTGCCAGCTCACAATTAGGTCCGGGACTAGCGCCAAGCACAGATACGCAGTATTTT. The chain combines TRBV18 with TRBJ2-3; TRBD2 matches 10 bases. CDR3 size: 19 residues. Germline values: CDR1 KGHSH, CDR2 LQKENI. Trimming took 4 bases from V and 0 from J; bases not matched to a gene: 13.

The chain uses TRBV28 and TRBJ1-5, with a tentative D call TRBD1 (6 bases). The V and J ends lost 5 bases and 1 base respectively, with 12 bases between them. Looked up from germline, CDR1 is MDHEN and CDR2 is SYDVKM. The CDR3 is 15 amino acids. CDR3 sequence: CASSNRALSNQPQHF. The CDR3 nucleotides read TGTGCCAGCAGTAACAGGGCGTTGAGCAATCAGCCCCAGCATTTT.

This clone was recorded once. This chain links TRBV5-4 with TRBJ2-7; 8 positions agree with TRBD2. Germline CDR1 reads SGHNT; CDR2 reads YYREEE (reference sequence). This CDR3 has 17 amino acids. The junction had 12 bases not matched to a gene; V was cut back by 4 bases and J by 0 bases. CDR3 region: CASSTLRGGRSSYEQYF. The CDR3 region has the DNA TGTGCCAGCAGCACGCTCCGCGGGGGGCGGAGCTCCTACGAGCAGTACTTC.

As regards this clone: At one end the junction does not follow the germline gene, possibly because of a read error. The gene calls are TRBV6-1 and TRBJ2-6; 11 bases align to TRBD2. The length of the CDR3 is 18 residues. Germline CDR1 and CDR2: MNHNS and SASEGT. CDR3 loop: CASSEGLAGNSGASVLTF. CDR3 coding DNA: TGTGCCAGCAGTGAAGGACTAGCGGGGAACTCTGGGGCCAGCGTCCTGACTTTC.

V is TRBV6-5 and J is TRBJ2-7, with TRBD2 identical over 11 bases. Germline V gives CDR1 MNHEY, CDR2 SVGAGI. CDR3 length: 15 residues. V was clipped by 6 bases and J by 4 bases; unmatched bases: 8. CDR3 sequence reads: CASRAPGLAVYEQYF. CDR3 in DNA: TGTGCCAGCAGGGCGCCGGGACTAGCGGTTTACGAGCAGTACTTC.

This clone has just a few counts. This chain links TRBV5-1 with TRBJ2-3; 8 bases fit TRBD2. Trimming at V came to 5 bases and at J to 2 bases, leaving 1 base not matched to a gene. CDR3 size: 13 residues. CDR1 and CDR2 from the germline V gene are SGHRS and YFSETQ. DNA of the CDR3: TGCGCCAGCAGACTAGCGGCCACAGATACGCAGTATTTT. Protein: CASRLAATDTQYF.

This sequence joins TRBV28 and TRBJ2-2; D possibly corresponds to TRBD2 (6 bases). V lost 10 bases and J 4 bases, leaving 19 bases between the germline ends. The germline CDR1 and CDR2 sequences are MDHEN and SYDVKM. This CDR3 has 15 amino acids. The CDR3, as DNA: TGTGCCACCGGGGGAGAGGGCACGGCCACCGGGGAGCTGTTTTTT. It yields the protein CATGGEGTATGELFF.

Concerning this clone itself: Distinct nucleotide sequences in the sample also encode this CDR3. The CDR3 region has the DNA TGTGCCAGCTCCCCTAGGGGGGGCGAGCAGTACTTC. Its protein is CASSPRGGEQYF. The chain has TRBV18 and TRBJ2-7; D might be TRBD2 (7 bases). The CDR3 covers 12 residues. The V and J ends lost 6 bases and 6 bases respectively, with 12 bases between them. Germline V lookup: CDR1 KGHSH, CDR2 LQKENI.

This clone was recorded only once. The V and J genes are TRBV5-5 and TRBJ2-1; the D gene is possibly TRBD2 (5 bases). The CDR3 has 14 amino acids. Germline CDR1 SGHKS, CDR2 YYEKEE (reference sequence). V was cut by 0 bases and J by 6 bases, with 10 bases left in between. CDR3 loop: CASSLGGLANEQFF. The CDR3 DNA follows: TGTGCCAGCAGCTTGGGGGGTCTAGCCAATGAGCAGTTCTTC.

The chain combines TRBV7-2 with TRBJ2-7; 7 bases are shared with TRBD1. CDR3 size: 15 residues. Germline V gives CDR1 SGHTA, CDR2 FQGNSA. Germline trimming cut 1 base from V and 0 bases from J; bases unmatched to any gene: 3. The CDR3 loop reads CASSLGWDSSYEQYF. The CDR3 nucleotides are TGTGCCAGCAGCTTAGGGTGGGACAGCTCCTACGAGCAGTACTTC.

The chain carries TRBV11-2 and TRBJ2-2, with no clear D. The CDR3 spans 15 residues. Trimming stripped 3 bases from V and 0 bases from J, with 8 bases between. In germline, CDR1 is SGHAT, CDR2 FQNNGV. CDR3 in amino acids: CASSLSRSNTGELFF. The CDR3 DNA is TGTGCCAGCAGCTTGAGCCGTTCGAACACCGGGGAGCTGTTTTTT.

The chain couples TRBV9 to TRBJ1-1; 7 bases map to TRBD1. This CDR3 has 16 residues. Germline values: CDR1 SGDLS, CDR2 YYNGEE. V lost 0 bases and J lost 5; bases outside the gene matches: 10. The CDR3 is CASSVDSDRRGTEAFF. CDR3 nucleotide sequence: TGTGCCAGCAGCGTAGACTCGGACAGGAGGGGGACTGAAGCTTTCTTT.

The genes are TRBV11-3 and TRBJ2-3; 8 positions match TRBD1. This CDR3 has 16 amino acids. Trimming cost V 1 base and J 4 bases; bases outside gene matches: 7. Per germline, CDR1 SGHNT and CDR2 YENEEA. The CDR3 sequence: CASSLVTQGAADTQYF. The CDR3 nucleotides read TGTGCCAGCAGCTTAGTGACTCAGGGGGCCGCAGATACGCAGTATTTT.

This clone was recorded only once. The chain carries TRBV5-1 and TRBJ1-1; D unresolved. With 0 bases removed from V and 3 bases from J, the gap between germline ends came to 9 bases. CDR3 length equals 14 residues. The germline gives CDR1 SGHRS, CDR2 YFSETQ. The CDR3 DNA follows: TGCGCCAGCAGCTTGGGTCGGGTGGACACTGAAGCTTTCTTT. It specifies CASSLGRVDTEAFF. Full variable domain (missing parts from reference TRBV5-1 and TRBJ1-1): KAGVTQTPRYLIKTRGQQVTLSCSPISGHRSVSWYQQTPGQGLQFLFEYFSETQRNKGNFPGRFSGRQFSNSRSEMNVSTLELGDSALYLCASSLGRVDTEAFFGQGTRLTVV.

The chain couples TRBV11-2 to TRBJ2-7; 7 nucleotides line up with TRBD1. The germline V gene has CDR1 SGHAT and CDR2 FQNNGV. V was pared by 0 bases and J by 1 base, with 3 bases of the junction left unmatched. This CDR3 spans 15 amino acids. CDR3 region: CASSLDRGISYEQYF. CDR3 nucleotide sequence: TGTGCCAGCAGCTTAGACAGGGGGATATCCTACGAGCAGTACTTC. The full variable domain, rest sourced from reference TRBV11-2 and TRBJ2-7, is EAGVAQSPRYKIIEKRQSVAFWCNPISGHATLYWYQQILGQGPKLLIQFQNNGVVDDSQLPKDRFSAERLKGVDSTLKIQPAKLEDSAVYLCASSLDRGISYEQYFGPGTRLTVT.

Only one count was recorded for this clone. The genes are TRBV4-3 and TRBJ2-3; 13 bases are a match to TRBD2. Trimming cost V 3 bases and J 4 bases; bases outside gene matches: 4. The germline CDR1 and CDR2 sequences are LGHNA and YSLEER. The CDR3 length is 16 residues. CDR3 bases: TGCGCCAGCAGCCAGGGAGGACTAGCGGGGGCAGATACGCAGTATTTT. Protein: CASSQGGLAGADTQYF.

V is TRBV9 and J is TRBJ2-3; 10 bases are a match to TRBD2. The CDR3 loop spans 17 amino acids. J was trimmed by 6 bases and V by 0 bases; bases with no gene match: 10. Germline V gene lookup returns CDR1 SGDLS and CDR2 YYNGEE. CDR3 sequence: CASSVAPRSGGRDTQYF. The CDR3 DNA reads as TGTGCCAGCAGCGTAGCTCCTCGTAGCGGGGGGAGGGATACGCAGTATTTT.